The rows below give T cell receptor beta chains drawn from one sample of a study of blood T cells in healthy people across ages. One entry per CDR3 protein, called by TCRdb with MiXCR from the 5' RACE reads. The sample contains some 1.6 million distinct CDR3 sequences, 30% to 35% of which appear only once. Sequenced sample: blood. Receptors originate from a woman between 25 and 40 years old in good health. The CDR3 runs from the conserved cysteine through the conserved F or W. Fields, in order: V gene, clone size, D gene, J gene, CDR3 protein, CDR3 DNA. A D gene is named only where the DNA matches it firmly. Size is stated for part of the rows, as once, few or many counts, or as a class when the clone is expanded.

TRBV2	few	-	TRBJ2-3	CASKTVREFTDTQYF	TGTGCCAGCAAAACCGTCAGGGAATTCACAGATACGCAGTATTTT
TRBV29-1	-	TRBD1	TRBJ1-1	CSVDQGGLTEAFF	TGCAGCGTTGATCAGGGGGGCCTCACTGAAGCTTTCTTT
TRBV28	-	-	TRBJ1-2	CASSYRRNDKGEGPNYGYTF	TGTGCCAGCAGTTACCGCCGAAATGATAAGGGGGAAGGCCCTAACTATGGCTACACCTTC
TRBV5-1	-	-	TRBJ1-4	CASSPTTGTPEKLFF	TGCGCCAGCAGCCCGACCACCGGGACTCCCGAAAAACTGTTTTTT
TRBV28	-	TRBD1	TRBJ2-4	CASSTTGTGVAKNIQYF	TGTGCCAGCAGTACTACCGGGACAGGAGTAGCCAAAAACATTCAGTACTTC
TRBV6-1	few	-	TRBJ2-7	CASSPSRGRASTEQYF	TGTGCCAGCAGTCCCTCAAGGGGGAGGGCCTCCACCGAGCAGTACTTC
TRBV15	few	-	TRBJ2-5	CATSRVKGRETQYF	TGTGCCACCAGCAGAGTAAAAGGGCGAGAGACCCAGTACTTC
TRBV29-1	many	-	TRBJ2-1	CSVMVRGLRVNEQFF	TGCAGCGTCATGGTCCGGGGTCTAAGGGTGAATGAGCAGTTCTTC
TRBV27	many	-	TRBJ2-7	CASWAVASSYEQYF	TGTGCCAGTTGGGCCGTGGCCAGCTCCTACGAGCAGTACTTC
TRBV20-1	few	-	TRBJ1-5	CSARSKKGNQPQHF	TGCAGTGCTAGGTCTAAGAAAGGCAATCAGCCCCAGCATTTT
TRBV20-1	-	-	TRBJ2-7	CSARIRTRTYEQYF	TGCAGTGCTAGAATAAGGACAAGAACCTACGAGCAGTACTTC
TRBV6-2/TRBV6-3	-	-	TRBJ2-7	CASSYYGYEQYF	TGTGCCAGCAGTTACTATGGGTACGAGCAGTACTTC
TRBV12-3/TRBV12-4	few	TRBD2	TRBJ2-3	CASSFLGGSSADTQYF	TGTGCCAGCAGTTTCCTTGGCGGGAGTTCGGCAGATACGCAGTATTTT
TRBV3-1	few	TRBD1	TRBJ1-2	CASSQALEGAPGYTF	TGTGCCAGCAGCCAAGCTCTGGAGGGGGCGCCTGGCTACACCTTC
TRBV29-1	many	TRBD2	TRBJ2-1	CSVEGTSEGSVSYNEQFF	TGCAGCGTTGAAGGGACTAGCGAAGGTTCTGTTTCCTACAATGAGCAGTTCTTC
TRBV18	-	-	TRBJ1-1	CASSLQSEAFF	TGTGCCAGCTCGCTCCAATCTGAAGCTTTCTTT
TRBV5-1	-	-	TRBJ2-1	CATRRGEGNNEQFF	TGCGCCACCCGGCGGGGAGAAGGGAACAATGAGCAGTTCTTC
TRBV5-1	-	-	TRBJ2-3	CASSLKVDTQYF	TGCGCCAGCAGCTTGAAGGTGGATACGCAGTATTTT
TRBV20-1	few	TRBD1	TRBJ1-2	CSASLGQSNYGYTF	TGCAGTGCTAGCCTGGGACAGAGTAACTATGGCTACACCTTC
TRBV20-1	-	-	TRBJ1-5	CSARAGQYNQPQHF	TGCAGTGCTAGAGCCGGACAGTACAATCAGCCCCAGCATTTT
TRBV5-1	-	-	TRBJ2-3	CASNFEPGTDTQYF	TGCGCCAGCAACTTCGAACCAGGCACAGATACGCAGTATTTT
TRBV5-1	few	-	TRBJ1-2	CASSLEGETAYGYTF	TGCGCCAGCAGCTTGGAGGGGGAAACGGCCTATGGCTACACCTTC
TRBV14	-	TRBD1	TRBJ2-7	CASSQSNRGEQYF	TGTGCCAGCAGCCAATCAAACAGGGGCGAGCAGTACTTC
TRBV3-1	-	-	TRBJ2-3	CASSQGSGRTQYF	TGTGCCAGCAGCCAAGGATCCGGCCGTACGCAGTATTTT
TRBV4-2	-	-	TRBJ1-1	CASSQDRGDGNTEAFF	TGTGCCAGCAGCCAAGATCGGGGGGACGGGAACACTGAAGCTTTCTTT
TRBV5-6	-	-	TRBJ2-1	CASSSYPNEQFF	TGTGCCAGCAGCTCGTACCCCAATGAGCAGTTCTTC
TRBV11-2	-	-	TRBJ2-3	CASSYTRSTDTQYF	TGTGCCAGCAGCTACACCAGGAGCACAGATACGCAGTATTTT
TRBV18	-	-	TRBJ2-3	CASRPEFRDKSTDTQYF	TGTGCCAGCCGCCCCGAATTCCGGGACAAGAGCACAGATACGCAGTATTTT
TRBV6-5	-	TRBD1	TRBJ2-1	CASGATGGAYNEQFF	TGTGCCAGCGGAGCGACAGGGGGCGCCTACAATGAGCAGTTCTTC
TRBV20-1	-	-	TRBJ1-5	CSARDPGAESHSNQPQHF	TGCAGTGCTAGAGATCCGGGGGCCGAAAGCCATAGCAATCAGCCCCAGCATTTT
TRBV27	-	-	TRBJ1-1	CASSLGEGFRTEAFF	TGTGCCAGCAGTTTAGGTGAGGGCTTCAGGACTGAAGCTTTCTTT
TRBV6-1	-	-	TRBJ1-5	CASTWEGNQPQHF	TGTGCCAGCACCTGGGAAGGCAATCAGCCCCAGCATTTT
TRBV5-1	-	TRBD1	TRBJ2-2	CASSRGQGWAGELFF	TGCGCCAGCAGCCGTGGACAGGGGTGGGCCGGGGAGCTGTTTTTT
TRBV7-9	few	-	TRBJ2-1	CASSRPGNSYNEQFF	TGTGCCAGCAGCCGCCCCGGGAACTCCTACAATGAGCAGTTCTTC
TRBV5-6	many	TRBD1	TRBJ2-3	CASSLAGRGTDTQYF	TGCGCCAGCAGCTTGGCGGGCAGGGGGACAGATACGCAGTATTTT
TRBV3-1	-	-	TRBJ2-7	CASSQDCRVSYEQYF	TGTGCCAGCAGCCAAGACTGCAGGGTGTCCTACGAGCAGTACTTC
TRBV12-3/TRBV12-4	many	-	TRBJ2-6	CASSRQGSGANVLTF	TGTGCCAGCAGCCGTCAAGGCTCTGGGGCCAACGTCCTGACTTTC
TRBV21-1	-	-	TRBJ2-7	CASSKAGGLAGVYEQYF	TGTGCCAGCAGCAAAGCCGGTGGGCTAGCGGGAGTGTACGAGCAGTACTTC
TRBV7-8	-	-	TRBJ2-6	CASSPKPEDLRVTGANVLTF	TGTGCCAGCAGCCCAAAACCGGAGGACTTAAGGGTAACTGGGGCCAACGTCCTGACTTTC
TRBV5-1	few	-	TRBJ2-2	CASSAFGDTGELFF	TGCGCCAGCAGCGCATTCGGGGATACCGGGGAGCTGTTTTTT
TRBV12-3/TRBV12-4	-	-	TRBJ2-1	CASSPSNVQFF	TGTGCCAGCAGTCCCAGCAATGTGCAGTTCTTC
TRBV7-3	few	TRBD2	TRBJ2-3	CASSRGLAGVDLTDTQYF	TGTGCCAGCAGCCGGGGACTAGCGGGAGTTGATCTAACAGATACGCAGTATTTT
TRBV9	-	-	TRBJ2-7	CASSGVVQYF	TGTGCCAGCAGCGGAGTCGTGCAGTACTTC